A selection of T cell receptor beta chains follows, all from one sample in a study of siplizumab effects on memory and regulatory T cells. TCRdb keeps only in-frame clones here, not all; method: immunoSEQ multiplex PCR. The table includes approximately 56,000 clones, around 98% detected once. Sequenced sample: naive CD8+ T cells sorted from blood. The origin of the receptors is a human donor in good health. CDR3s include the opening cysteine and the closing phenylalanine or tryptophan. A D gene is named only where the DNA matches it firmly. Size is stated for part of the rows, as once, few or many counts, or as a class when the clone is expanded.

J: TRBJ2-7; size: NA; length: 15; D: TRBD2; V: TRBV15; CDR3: CATSRDRTSENEQYF; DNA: TGTGCCACCAGCAGAGACCGGACTAGCGAGAACGAGCAGTACTTC
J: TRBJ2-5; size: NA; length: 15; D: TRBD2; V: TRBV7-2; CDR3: CASSNSGGYQETQYF; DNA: TGTGCCAGCAGCAATAGCGGGGGGTACCAAGAGACCCAGTACTTC
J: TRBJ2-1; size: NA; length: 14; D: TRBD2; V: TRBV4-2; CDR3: CASSTRTSYNEQFF; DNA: TGTGCCAGCAGCACCCGGACTAGCTACAATGAGCAGTTCTTC
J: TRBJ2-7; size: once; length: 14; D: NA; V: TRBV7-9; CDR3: CASSTESWGYEQYF; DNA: TGTGCCAGCAGCACCGAGTCGTGGGGCTACGAGCAGTACTTC
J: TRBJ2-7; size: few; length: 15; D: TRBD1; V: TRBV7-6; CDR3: CASSLEDRDSYEQYF; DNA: TGTGCCAGCAGCTTAGAGGACAGGGATTCCTACGAGCAGTACTTC
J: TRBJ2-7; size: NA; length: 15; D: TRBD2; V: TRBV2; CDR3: CASSEGASGGYEQYF; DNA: TGTGCCAGCAGTGAAGGGGCTAGCGGCGGGTACGAGCAGTACTTC
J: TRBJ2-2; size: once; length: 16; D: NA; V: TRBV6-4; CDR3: CASSDPTDANTGELFF; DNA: TGTGCCAGCAGTGACCCGACTGACGCGAACACCGGGGAGCTGTTTTTT
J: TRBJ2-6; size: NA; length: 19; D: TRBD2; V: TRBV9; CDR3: CASSVAPTSGVSGANVLTF; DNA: TGTGCCAGCAGCGTAGCCCCAACGAGCGGGGTTTCTGGGGCCAACGTCCTGACTTTC
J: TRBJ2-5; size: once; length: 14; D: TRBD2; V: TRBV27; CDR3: CASTPMGGVETQYF; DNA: TGTGCCAGCACCCCAATGGGGGGGGTAGAGACCCAGTACTTC
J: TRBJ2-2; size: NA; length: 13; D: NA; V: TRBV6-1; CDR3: CASRSGNTGELFF; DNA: TGTGCCAGCAGGAGCGGGAACACCGGGGAGCTGTTTTTT
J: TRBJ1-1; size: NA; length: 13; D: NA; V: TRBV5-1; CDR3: CASSLPGNTEAFF; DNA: TGCGCCAGCAGCTTGCCCGGGAACACTGAAGCTTTCTTT
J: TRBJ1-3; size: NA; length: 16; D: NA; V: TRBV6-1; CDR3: CASSGRQVNSGNTIYF; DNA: TGTGCCAGCAGTGGTCGACAGGTCAACTCTGGAAACACCATATATTTT
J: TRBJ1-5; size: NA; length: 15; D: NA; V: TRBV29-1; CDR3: CSVEVPGAPGQPQHF; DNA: TGCAGCGTTGAAGTCCCAGGGGCGCCAGGGCAGCCCCAGCATTTT
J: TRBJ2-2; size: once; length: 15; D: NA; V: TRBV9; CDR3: CASSGSGTLTGELFF; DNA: TGTGCCAGCAGCGGCTCCGGGACGCTCACCGGGGAGCTGTTTTTT
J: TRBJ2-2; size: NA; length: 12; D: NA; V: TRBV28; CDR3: CASSRDAGELFF; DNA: TGTGCCAGCAGTAGGGATGCCGGGGAGCTGTTTTTT
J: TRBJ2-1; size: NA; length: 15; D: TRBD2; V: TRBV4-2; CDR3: CASSQEGSGGNEQFF; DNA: TGTGCCAGCAGCCAAGAGGGGTCGGGAGGCAATGAGCAGTTCTTC
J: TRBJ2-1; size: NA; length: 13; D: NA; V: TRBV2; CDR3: CASSEGGYDEQFF; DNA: TGTGCCAGCAGTGAAGGCGGATATGATGAGCAGTTCTTC
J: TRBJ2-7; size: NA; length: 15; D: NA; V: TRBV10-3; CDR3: CAISEHGSGSYEQYF; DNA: TGTGCCATCAGTGAACACGGGAGTGGCTCCTACGAGCAGTACTTC
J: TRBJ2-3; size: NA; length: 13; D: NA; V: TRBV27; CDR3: CASSFGGTDTQYF; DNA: TGTGCCAGCAGTTTTGGAGGCACAGATACGCAGTATTTT
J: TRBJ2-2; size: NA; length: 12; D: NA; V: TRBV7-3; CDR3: CASRDLTGELFF; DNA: TGTGCCAGCAGAGATCTCACCGGGGAGCTGTTTTTT
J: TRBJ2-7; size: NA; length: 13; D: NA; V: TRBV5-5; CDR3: CASSLHDSYEQYF; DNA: TGTGCCAGCAGCTTGCACGACAGCTACGAGCAGTACTTC
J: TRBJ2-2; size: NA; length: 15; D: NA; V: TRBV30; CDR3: CAWINEQVSTGELFF; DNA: TGTGCCTGGATTAATGAACAGGTGTCCACCGGGGAGCTGTTTTTT
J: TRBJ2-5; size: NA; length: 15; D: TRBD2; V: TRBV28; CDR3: CASSFLGGLGETQYF; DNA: TGTGCCAGCAGTTTCCTGGGGGGACTAGGGGAGACCCAGTACTTC
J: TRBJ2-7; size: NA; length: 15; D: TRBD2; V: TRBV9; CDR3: CASSVGVAGDYEQYF; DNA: TGTGCCAGCAGCGTAGGGGTAGCGGGAGATTACGAGCAGTACTTC
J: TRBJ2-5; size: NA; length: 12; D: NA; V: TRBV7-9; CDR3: CASSKIVETQYF; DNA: TGTGCCAGCAGCAAAATTGTGGAGACCCAGTACTTC
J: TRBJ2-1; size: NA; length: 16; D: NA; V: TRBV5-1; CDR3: CASSPTPVSSYNEQFF; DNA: TGCGCCAGCAGCCCCACTCCGGTGAGCTCCTACAATGAGCAGTTCTTC
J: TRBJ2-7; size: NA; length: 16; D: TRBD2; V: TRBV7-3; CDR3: CASSLTGGRPLYEQYF; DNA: TGTGCCAGCAGCTTAACTGGCGGGAGGCCCCTCTACGAGCAGTACTTC
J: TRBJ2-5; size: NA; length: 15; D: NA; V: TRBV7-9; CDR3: CASSLLLGSVGTQYF; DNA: TGTGCCAGCAGCTTACTTTTGGGGTCAGTAGGGACCCAGTACTTC
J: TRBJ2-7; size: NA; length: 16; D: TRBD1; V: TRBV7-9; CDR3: CASSLTGGEVDYEQYF; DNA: TGTGCCAGCAGCCTGACAGGGGGGGAAGTCGACTACGAGCAGTACTTC